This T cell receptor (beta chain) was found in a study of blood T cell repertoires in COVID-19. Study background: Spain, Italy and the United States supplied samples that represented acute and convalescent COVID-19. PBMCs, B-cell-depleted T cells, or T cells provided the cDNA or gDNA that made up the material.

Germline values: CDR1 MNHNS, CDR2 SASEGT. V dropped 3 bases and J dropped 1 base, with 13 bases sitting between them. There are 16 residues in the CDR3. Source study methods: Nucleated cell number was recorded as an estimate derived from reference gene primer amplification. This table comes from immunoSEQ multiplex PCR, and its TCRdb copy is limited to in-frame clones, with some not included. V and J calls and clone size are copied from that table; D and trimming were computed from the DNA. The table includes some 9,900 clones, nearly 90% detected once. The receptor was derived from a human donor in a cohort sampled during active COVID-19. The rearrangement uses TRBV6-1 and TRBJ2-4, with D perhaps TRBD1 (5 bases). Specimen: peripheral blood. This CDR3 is CASSDQAGSAKNIQYF. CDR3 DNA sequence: TGTGCCAGCAGTGATCAAGCAGGGTCGGCCAAAAACATTCAGTACTTC.